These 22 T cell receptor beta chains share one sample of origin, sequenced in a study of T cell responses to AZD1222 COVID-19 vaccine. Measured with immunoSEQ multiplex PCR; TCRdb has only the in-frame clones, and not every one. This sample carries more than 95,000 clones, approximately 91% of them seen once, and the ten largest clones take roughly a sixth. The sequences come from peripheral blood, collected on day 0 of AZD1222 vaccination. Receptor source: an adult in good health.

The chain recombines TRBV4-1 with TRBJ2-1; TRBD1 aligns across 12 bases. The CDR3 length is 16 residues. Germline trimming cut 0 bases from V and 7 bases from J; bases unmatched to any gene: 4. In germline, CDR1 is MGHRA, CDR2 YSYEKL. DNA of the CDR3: TGCGCCAGCAGCCAAGACCGGGACAGGGGGCGGAATGAGCAGTTCTTC. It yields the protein CASSQDRDRGRNEQFF.

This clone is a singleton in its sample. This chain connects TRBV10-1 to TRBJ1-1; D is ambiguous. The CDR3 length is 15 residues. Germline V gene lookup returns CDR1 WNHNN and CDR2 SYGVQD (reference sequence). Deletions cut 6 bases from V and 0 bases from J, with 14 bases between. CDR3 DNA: TGCGCCAGCAGCCCCACCAGGAGCATGAACACTGAAGCTTTCTTT. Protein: CASSPTRSMNTEAFF.

The DNA of the CDR3 is TGTGCCAGCAGTTTATACGGGGGACTACCTCGCGAGCAGTACTTC. Translation gives CASSLYGGLPREQYF. The rearrangement joins TRBV27 to TRBJ2-7, with 7 bases matching TRBD2. The CDR3 extends over 15 amino acids. The V gene's germline CDR1 is MNHEY and CDR2 SMNVEV (reference sequence). The trim removed 1 base at V and 6 bases at J, leaving 9 bases unmatched.

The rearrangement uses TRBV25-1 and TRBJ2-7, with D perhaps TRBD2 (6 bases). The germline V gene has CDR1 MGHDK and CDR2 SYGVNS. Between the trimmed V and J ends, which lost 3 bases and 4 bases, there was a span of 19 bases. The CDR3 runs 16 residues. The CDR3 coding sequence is TGTGCCAGCAGTGAGTCCCCCCTCGGGGGTGGGTACGAGCAGTACTTC. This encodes CASSESPLGGGYEQYF.

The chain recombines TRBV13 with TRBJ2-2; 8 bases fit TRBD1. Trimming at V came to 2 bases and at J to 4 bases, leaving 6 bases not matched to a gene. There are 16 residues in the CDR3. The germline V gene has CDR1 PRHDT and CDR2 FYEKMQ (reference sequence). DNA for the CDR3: TGTGCCAGCAGCTTAATGGCAGGGGGCTCCACCGGGGAGCTGTTTTTT. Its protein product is CASSLMAGGSTGELFF.

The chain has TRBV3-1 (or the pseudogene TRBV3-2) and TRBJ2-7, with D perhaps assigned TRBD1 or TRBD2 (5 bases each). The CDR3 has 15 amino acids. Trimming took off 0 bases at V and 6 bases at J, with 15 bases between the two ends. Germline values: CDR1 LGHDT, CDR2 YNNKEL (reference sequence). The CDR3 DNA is TGTGCCAGCAGCCAAGATTGGGCGCAGGGAGCCGAGCAGTACTTC. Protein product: CASSQDWAQGAEQYF.

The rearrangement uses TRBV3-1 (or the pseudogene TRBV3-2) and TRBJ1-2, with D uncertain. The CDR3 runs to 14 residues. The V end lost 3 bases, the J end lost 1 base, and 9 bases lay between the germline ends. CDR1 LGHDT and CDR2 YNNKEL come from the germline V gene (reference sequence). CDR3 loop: CASSQGWDNYGYTF. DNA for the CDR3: TGTGCCAGCAGCCAGGGATGGGATAACTATGGCTACACCTTC.

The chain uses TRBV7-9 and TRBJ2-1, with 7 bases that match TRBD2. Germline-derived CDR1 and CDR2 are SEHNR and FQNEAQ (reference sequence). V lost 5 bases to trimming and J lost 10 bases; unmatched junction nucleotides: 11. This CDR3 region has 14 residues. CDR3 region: CASSPWTSGGEQFF. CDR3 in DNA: TGTGCCAGCAGCCCCTGGACTAGTGGGGGGGAGCAGTTCTTC.

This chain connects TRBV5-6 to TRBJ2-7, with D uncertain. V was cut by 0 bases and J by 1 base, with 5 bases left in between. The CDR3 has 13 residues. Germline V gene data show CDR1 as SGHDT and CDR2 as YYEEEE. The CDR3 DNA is TGTGCCAGCAGCTTGGGCAGGTCCTACGAGCAGTACTTC. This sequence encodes CASSLGRSYEQYF.

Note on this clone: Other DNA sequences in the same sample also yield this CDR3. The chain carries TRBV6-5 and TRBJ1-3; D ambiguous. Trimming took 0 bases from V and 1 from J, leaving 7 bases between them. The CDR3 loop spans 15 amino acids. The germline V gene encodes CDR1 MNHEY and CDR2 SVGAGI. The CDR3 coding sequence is TGTGCCAGCAGTTACTCGACGGGTTCTGGAAACACCATATATTTT. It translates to CASSYSTGSGNTIYF.

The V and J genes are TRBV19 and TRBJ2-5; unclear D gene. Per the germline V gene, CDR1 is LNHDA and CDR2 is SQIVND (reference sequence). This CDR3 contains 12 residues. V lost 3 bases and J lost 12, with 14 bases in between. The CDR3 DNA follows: TGTGCCAGTAGTATCGGGCAAACCCGGAAGTACTTC. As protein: CASSIGQTRKYF.

The CDR3 bases are TGCAGTGCTAGGGTTCTGGAGACCCAGTACTTC. It translates to CSARVLETQYF. The chain links TRBV20-1 to TRBJ2-5; D unclear. The length of the CDR3 is 11 residues. The V and J ends lost 3 bases and 5 bases respectively, with 7 bases between them. CDR1 and CDR2 from the germline V gene are DFQATT and SNEGSKA (reference sequence).

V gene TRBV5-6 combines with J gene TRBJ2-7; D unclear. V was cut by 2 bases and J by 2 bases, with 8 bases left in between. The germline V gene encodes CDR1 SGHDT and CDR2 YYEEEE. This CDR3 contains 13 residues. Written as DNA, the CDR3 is TGTGCCAGCAGCTTTGGACGAGCCTACGAGCAGTACTTC. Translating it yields CASSFGRAYEQYF.

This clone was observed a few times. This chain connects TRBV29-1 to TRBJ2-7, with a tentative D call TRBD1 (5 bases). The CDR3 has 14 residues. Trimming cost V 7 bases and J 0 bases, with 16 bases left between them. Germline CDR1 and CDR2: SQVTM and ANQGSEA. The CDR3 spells CSALDMDNSYEQYF. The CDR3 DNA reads TGCAGCGCCCTCGACATGGACAACTCCTACGAGCAGTACTTC.

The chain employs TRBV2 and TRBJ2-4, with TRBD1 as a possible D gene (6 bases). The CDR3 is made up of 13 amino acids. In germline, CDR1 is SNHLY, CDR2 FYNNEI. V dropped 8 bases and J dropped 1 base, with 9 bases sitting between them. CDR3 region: CASSGEAKNIQYF. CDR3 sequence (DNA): TGTGCCAGCTCAGGGGAGGCCAAAAACATTCAGTACTTC.

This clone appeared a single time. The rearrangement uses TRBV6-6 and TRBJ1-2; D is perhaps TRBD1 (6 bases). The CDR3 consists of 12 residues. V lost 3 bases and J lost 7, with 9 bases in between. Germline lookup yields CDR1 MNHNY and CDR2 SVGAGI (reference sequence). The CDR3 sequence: CASSYLGAGYTF. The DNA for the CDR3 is TGTGCCAGCAGTTATCTGGGGGCTGGCTACACCTTC.

The chain's CDR3 is CASSPPGLGQDTQYF. The CDR3 DNA reads TGTGCCAGCTCACCTCCGGGACTAGGCCAAGATACGCAGTATTTT. The chain combines TRBV18 with TRBJ2-3; 8 positions agree with TRBD2. J lost 5 bases, V lost 3 bases, and 7 bases had no gene match. This CDR3 is built from 15 residues. Germline V gives CDR1 KGHSH, CDR2 LQKENI.

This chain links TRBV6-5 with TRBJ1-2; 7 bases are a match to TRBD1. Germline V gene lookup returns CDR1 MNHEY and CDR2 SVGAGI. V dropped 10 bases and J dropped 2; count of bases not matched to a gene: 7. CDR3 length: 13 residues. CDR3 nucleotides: TGTGCCACCAAACAGGGGAGAAACTATGGCTACACCTTC. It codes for CATKQGRNYGYTF.

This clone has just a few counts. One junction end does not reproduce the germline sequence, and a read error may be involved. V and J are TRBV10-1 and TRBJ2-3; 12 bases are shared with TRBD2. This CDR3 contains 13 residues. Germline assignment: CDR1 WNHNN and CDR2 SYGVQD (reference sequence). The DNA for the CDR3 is TGCGCCAGCAGTGAGGGACTAGCGGGGTTCATGGATTTT. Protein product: CASSEGLAGFMDF.

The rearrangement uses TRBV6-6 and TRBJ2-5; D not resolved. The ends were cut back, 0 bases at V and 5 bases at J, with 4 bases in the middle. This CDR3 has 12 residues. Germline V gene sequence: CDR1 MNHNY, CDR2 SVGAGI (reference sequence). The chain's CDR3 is CASSYSVETQYF. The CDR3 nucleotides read TGTGCCAGCAGTTACTCCGTGGAGACCCAGTACTTC.

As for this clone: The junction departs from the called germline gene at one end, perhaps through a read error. CDR3 protein: CSVEAAIATDTQYF. In nucleotides, the CDR3 is TGCAGCGTCGAAGCGGCTATCGCTACAGATACGCAGTATTTT. The chain joins TRBV29-1 to TRBJ2-3; D perhaps matches TRBD2 (5 bases). Per germline, CDR1 SQVTM and CDR2 ANQGSEA. This CDR3 region has 14 residues.

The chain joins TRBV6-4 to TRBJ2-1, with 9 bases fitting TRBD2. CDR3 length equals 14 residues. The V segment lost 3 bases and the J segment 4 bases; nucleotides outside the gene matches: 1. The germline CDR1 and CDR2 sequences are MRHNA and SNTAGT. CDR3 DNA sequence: TGTGCCAGCAGTGAGCTAGCGGGGTACAATGAGCAGTTCTTC. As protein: CASSELAGYNEQFF.